This T cell receptor (beta chain) was captured in a study of post-analysis software for immune sequencing data (dated by TCRdb to about 2015). General notes on the study: Disease courses on record covered relapsing-remitting, secondary progressive and progressive-relapsing multiple sclerosis, though some patients had no subtype annotation. The patient repertoires were compared against 11 previously published healthy control repertoires obtained from donors aged roughly 6 to 26 years. A subset of samples was prepared in parallel using single-end sample barcoding, then pooled and co-amplified after Illumina adapter ligation.

To demonstrate the VDJtools post-analysis software, TCR beta repertoires were profiled from the peripheral blood of more than 10 young patients with multiple sclerosis. The multiple sclerosis patients were children and adolescents between roughly 6 and 17 years of age. In the case of this clonotype: Its antigen is unknown. No base quality values were provided; no much bigger clone lies one nucleotide off.

Results the study describes overall, beyond this receptor: Multiple sclerosis patients had significantly lower normalized Chao1 diversity than controls, a result that suggests substantial peripheral T-cell clonal expansion. Direct clustering with F measure revealed strong co-clustering of samples prepared in the same batch, which led to a batch-effect correction. The multiple sclerosis patient group was slightly younger than the control group. Significantly higher frequencies in patients than in controls were found for about five TRBV segments, including TRBV5-6, TRBV5-1 and TRBV20-1.

The library relied on PCR. TCRdb shows the sequencer as Illumina HiSeq 2500. To reduce PCR and sequencing biases, unique molecular identifiers were incorporated into the TCR beta cDNA libraries. Approximately 500,000 cDNA molecules were obtained for every 1 to 10 million input T cells, so each molecule roughly corresponded to one T cell. The patient libraries were prepared and sequenced using the same protocol as the earlier healthy control dataset. Samples belonging to the same batch were prepared together, multiplexed and sequenced on a shared HiSeq lane. The original pipeline was this. Raw barcoded reads were processed with MIGEC, discarding single-read molecular identifier groups before consensus assembly and CDR3 extraction. VDJtools was used for post-analysis of the clonotype tables, and diversity was normalized by down-sampling every dataset to the size of the smallest sample. Repertoire overlap clustering matched CDR3 amino acid but not nucleotide sequences to correct batch-related cross-sample contamination. TCRdb reprocessing: public reads trimmed at Q25 with fastp, clones called with MiXCR, in-frame beta chains kept. Each entry merges the rows of one CDR3 protein and shows their most common DNA and genes. TCRdb assigned the V and J calls; the authors' analysis was not used. The sample has 750,000 to 950,000 distinct CDR3 sequences on record, around 53% of them singletons. Under 6% of the sample goes to the ten largest clones.

CDR1 and CDR2 are drawn from the germline V gene: MGHDK, SYGVNS. The CDR3 spans 12 residues, from the cysteine through the phenylalanine. Just CDR3 DNA is preserved here, 36 bases in frame from base 1. Trimming costs V 9 bases and J 3 bases, and their ends lie 12 bases apart. This sequence was found in a girl aged 10 to 17 with multiple sclerosis. The rearrangement joined TRBV25-1 to TRBJ2-7; the D gene is unclear. The sequenced sample was blood. The nucleotides are TGTGCCAGTGCACCAGACTTCTACGAGCAGTACTTC. Its translation reads: CASAPDFYEQYF.